This T cell receptor beta chain came from a study of blood T cell repertoires in COVID-19. In the study overall: Material from acute and convalescent COVID-19 was sourced from the United States, Italy and Spain. T cells, B-cell-depleted T cells, or PBMCs provided the cDNA or gDNA that served as material.

CDR1 and CDR2 from the germline V gene are MNHEY and SVGEGT. This CDR3 spans 15 amino acids. The V end lost 2 bases, the J end lost 1 base, and 9 bases lay between the germline ends. As handled by the study authors: Amplification from reference gene primers served as the basis for estimated nucleated cell counts. Profiling relied on immunoSEQ multiplex PCR, and the TCRdb table lists in-frame clones only, not all of them. The V and J calls and the clone size are those of that table, but D and trimming were determined from the DNA. The sample lists 150,000 to 180,000 clones, roughly four fifths seen once, with 25% to 30% in the top ten. This clone has only one observation.

The sample taken for sequencing was peripheral blood. This clonotype originated in a woman aged 55-70 years with acute or convalescent COVID-19. J is TRBJ1-5 and V is TRBV6-2 or TRBV6-3; TRBD1 is a possible D gene (5 bases). CDR3 sequence: CASSYGGGSNQPQHF. DNA of the CDR3: TGTGCCAGCAGTTACGGGGGAGGGAGCAATCAGCCCCAGCATTTT.